This TCR beta chain was recorded in a study of blood T cells in healthy people across ages. Then a second PCR, running about 6 to 12 cycles, was carried out with a sample-barcoded 5' primer and a J-beta primer mix. MiXCR, run by TCRdb on the 5' RACE reads, gives a single entry per CDR3 protein. The data hold fewer than 800,000 distinct CDR3 sequences, with around 25% observed a single time. Germline values: CDR1 MNHEY, CDR2 SMNVEV (reference sequence). Trimming removed 5 bases at V and 5 bases at J, with 10 bases between. This CDR3 is 12 amino acids long. This sample also appeared in a second study, on T cells of mothers and their children.

The TCR originated in a boy between 10 and 17 years old in good health. The sample consisted of blood. The J gene is TRBJ2-7, the V gene TRBV27, with D tentatively TRBD1 (6 bases). CDR3 DNA sequence: TGTGCCAGCAGTAACCAGGGGAACGAGCAGTACTTC. Residues: CASSNQGNEQYF.